This TCR beta chain is from a study of regulatory and conventional T cells in RAG deficiency. General study points: In Omenn syndrome, sorted "Tregs" may be peripherally activated cells. Shorter CDR3s in all patient subsets; >90% Treg-Tconv overlap in Omenn.

Germline V gives CDR1 MGHRA, CDR2 YSYEKL. The CDR3 covers 15 residues. Trimming at V came to 5 bases and at J to 3 bases, leaving 10 bases not matched to a gene. Remarks on this clone: The antigen is unknown.

Blood CD4+ CD25-low CD127-high conventional T cells supplied the genomic DNA template. TCRdb keeps only in-frame clones here, not all; method: immunoSEQ multiplex PCR. There are around 29,000 clones in the sample; more than 90% occur only once, and roughly 0.35% lies in the top ten. The same specimen was also included in a second study, on regulatory T cells. From that report: Amplification used 52 TRBV primers and 13 TRBJ primers.

This clonotype was obtained from a human donor in good health. The sample taken for sequencing was CD25- CD4+ T cells sorted from blood. The chain recombines TRBV4-1 with TRBJ2-7, with TRBD2 identical over 7 bases. In nucleotides, the CDR3 is TGCGCCAGCAGCGCCGCCAGCGGGGTGCTCTACGAGCAGTACTTC. It specifies CASSAASGVLYEQYF.